One and the same sample provided the 8 T cell receptor beta chains below, sequenced in a study of cytomegalovirus exposure and HLA in healthy donors. The PCR made use of 60 Vbeta and 13 Jbeta primers. This table comes from immunoSEQ multiplex PCR, and its TCRdb copy is limited to in-frame clones, with some not included. This sample carries about 130,000 clones, 83% of them seen once, and the ten largest clones take 1.5%. Material for sequencing was PBMCs. These receptors were taken from a man aged 40-49 years in good health and CMV-seronegative.

The rearrangement links TRBV11-2 to TRBJ2-3; TRBD1 might be the D (6 bases). The germline CDR1 and CDR2 sequences are SGHAT and FQNNGV. The ends were cut back, 5 bases at V and 5 bases at J, with 17 bases in the middle. The CDR3 consists of 15 residues. The DNA of the CDR3 is TGTGCCAGCAGCCTTAATGGGGGCGCTTTAGATACGCAGTATTTT. The encoded protein is CASSLNGGALDTQYF.

This sequence joins TRBV29-1 and TRBJ2-7, with 8 bases lining up with TRBD1. The germline V gene encodes CDR1 SQVTM and CDR2 ANQGSEA. The J segment lost 5 bases and the V segment lost 6 bases, leaving 9 bases of the junction unmatched. The CDR3 length is 13 residues. CDR3 residues: CSVSPGQGHEQYF. CDR3 sequence (DNA): TGCAGCGTATCCCCTGGACAGGGCCACGAGCAGTACTTC.

This chain joins TRBV15 and TRBJ2-1; 7 nucleotides align to TRBD2. V shed 6 bases and J 0 bases; nucleotides not matched to a gene: 5. The CDR3 sequence is 15 residues long. The germline V gene has CDR1 LNHNV and CDR2 YYDKDF (reference sequence). DNA for the CDR3: TGTGCCACCAGTGCTAGCGGAAGCTCCTACAATGAGCAGTTCTTC. Translation gives CATSASGSSYNEQFF.

The chain recombines TRBV6-1 with TRBJ2-1, with 9 bases identical to TRBD2. CDR1 and CDR2 (germline): MNHNS, SASEGT. The junction had 6 bases not matched to a gene; V was cut back by 0 bases and J by 6 bases. CDR3 length equals 16 residues. CDR3 coding DNA: TGTGCCAGCAGTGAAGCGGTAGCGGGAGTCAGCAATGAGCAGTTCTTC. This gives the protein CASSEAVAGVSNEQFF.

The chain employs TRBV5-1 and TRBJ2-2, with D possibly TRBD1 on 5 matching bases. The CDR3 spans 15 residues. V was pared by 4 bases and J by 0 bases, with 10 bases between. The germline gives CDR1 SGHRS, CDR2 YFSETQ. The CDR3, as DNA: TGCGCCAGCAGCCTGACAGAAGCGAACACCGGGGAGCTGTTTTTT. Residues: CASSLTEANTGELFF. Full variable domain (missing parts from reference TRBV5-1 and TRBJ2-2): KAGVTQTPRYLIKTRGQQVTLSCSPISGHRSVSWYQQTPGQGLQFLFEYFSETQRNKGNFPGRFSGRQFSNSRSEMNVSTLELGDSALYLCASSLTEANTGELFFGEGSRLTVL.

The count of this clone is one. The chain is built from TRBV5-1 and TRBJ1-2, with TRBD1 identical over 7 bases. The V gene end was trimmed by 1 base and the J gene end by 14 bases; junction bases not matched to a gene: 17. The CDR3 covers 15 residues. Germline CDR1 is SGHRS and CDR2 is YFSETQ. Written as DNA, the CDR3 is TGCGCCAGCAGCTTGACAGGGGCCTTAAACTATGGCTGGACCTTC. Translated, it gives CASSLTGALNYGWTF.

The chain joins TRBV6-1 to TRBJ2-5; D uncertain. The CDR3 is 14 amino acids. The germline V gene encodes CDR1 MNHNS and CDR2 SASEGT. The ends were cut back, 3 bases at V and 1 base at J, with 9 bases in the middle. The CDR3 here is CASSESGRQETQYF. The DNA for the CDR3 is TGTGCCAGCAGTGAGTCTGGGCGCCAAGAGACCCAGTACTTC.

J is TRBJ1-2 and V is TRBV10-2; TRBD1 matches 7 bases. CDR1 and CDR2 from the germline V gene are WSHSY and SAAADI. This CDR3 region has 13 residues. Trimming cost V 3 bases and J 4 bases; bases outside gene matches: 2. This CDR3 is CASSDGTAYGYTF. CDR3 DNA: TGCGCCAGCAGTGATGGGACAGCCTATGGCTACACCTTC.